The 5 T cell receptor beta chains below all came from one sample that was sequenced in a study of human T cells and chemical hapten exposure. TCRdb re-analysed the RACE reads in MiXCR, keeping a single row per CDR3 protein. The sample records 85,000 to 100,000 distinct CDR3 sequences, 27% being singletons. Time point specified: patch test 3, about 24 weeks after DPC sensitization. Treatment reported: therapeutic diphenylcyclopropenone sensitization with weekly scalp DPC. Specimen: whole blood, collected in connection with sensitization to the hapten diphenylcyclopropenone (DPC). The receptors derive from a man in his forties or fifties with alopecia areata. Some clones in this sample may be carry-over from other donors' samples.

V is TRBV19 and J is TRBJ2-1; 9 nucleotides line up with TRBD2. The CDR3 has 18 amino acids. Germline trimming cut 8 bases from V and 4 bases from J; bases unmatched to any gene: 18. Germline-derived CDR1 and CDR2 are LNHDA and SQIVND (reference sequence). This CDR3 is CASQVLAGETRAYNEQFF. For the CDR3, the DNA is TGTGCCAGTCAAGTATTAGCGGGAGAAACTAGAGCATACAATGAGCAGTTCTTC. The complete variable domain, with remaining parts taken from reference TRBV19 and TRBJ2-1, reads DGGITQSPKYLFRKEGQNVTLSCEQNLNHDAMYWYRQDPGQGLRLIYYSQIVNDFQKGDIAEGYSVSREKKESFPLTVTSAQKNPTAFYLCASQVLAGETRAYNEQFFGPGTRLTVL.

This clonotype has only a few counts. The rearrangement joins TRBV20-1 to TRBJ1-6, with 7 positions matching TRBD1. The germline V gene encodes CDR1 DFQATT and CDR2 SNEGSKA (reference sequence). The CDR3 is 13 amino acids. Trimming removed 5 bases from V and 10 bases from J; junction bases left unmatched: 8. CDR3 bases: TGCAGTGCTTCAACAGGGGTCCAGTCACCCCTCCACTTT. Its translation: CSASTGVQSPLHF.

The chain joins TRBV5-1 to TRBJ1-4, with no clear D. Germline CDR1 reads SGHRS; CDR2 reads YFSETQ. V shed 3 bases and J shed 8 bases, with 11 bases lying between them. The CDR3 is 13 residues long. The CDR3 region has the DNA TGCGCCAGCAGCTACGGTCCGGAAGAAAAACTGTTTTTT. Translating gives CASSYGPEEKLFF.

The rearrangement uses TRBV6-1 and TRBJ2-7; possible D gene TRBD2, 6 bases. The CDR3 has 14 amino acids. Trimming pared 2 bases from V and 2 bases from J, leaving 10 bases between. Per germline, CDR1 MNHNS and CDR2 SASEGT. Here the CDR3 DNA reads TGTGCCAGCAGTGAACTGACTAGTACCTACGAGCAGTACTTC. Its protein product is CASSELTSTYEQYF.

The rearrangement links TRBV7-9 to TRBJ2-1, with D possibly matching TRBD2 (6 bases). The ends were cut back, 2 bases at V and 0 bases at J, with 11 bases in the middle. CDR3 length: 16 amino acids. Germline V gives CDR1 SEHNR, CDR2 FQNEAQ (reference sequence). The CDR3 protein is CASSLWAGSSYNEQFF. The CDR3 DNA reads as TGTGCCAGCAGCTTATGGGCGGGAAGCTCCTACAATGAGCAGTTCTTC.